The TCR beta chain described here comes from a study of CD8 T cells in ankylosing spondylitis. This clonotype has only a few counts. Its matching antigen is unknown. Study-level results: In ankylosing spondylitis blood, a motif of 7 to 9 highly homologous TCR beta variants appeared characteristic. In ankylosing spondylitis patients, matched synovial fluid reportedly showed significant enrichment of disease-linked clones. Earlier reports found some motif variants in synovial fluid and blood in reactive arthritis.

Scientists made TCR beta libraries using quantitative 5'-RACE with molecular barcodes. In TCRdb, the 5' RACE reads were re-called with MiXCR into one record per CDR3 protein. The sample lists around 540,000 distinct CDR3 sequences; roughly 13% were seen once. Specimen: blood, either unsorted or a sorted T cell fraction (not recorded which). The source of this sequence is a male donor with ankylosing spondylitis.

The CDR3 region is CASSLTAGYSYEQYF. The CDR3 nucleotides read TGTGCCAGCAGCTTAACCGCGGGCTACTCCTACGAGCAGTACTTC. This chain joins TRBV11-2 and TRBJ2-7; tentatively, D is TRBD2 (5 bases). The CDR3 is 15 residues long. Trimming pared 2 bases from V and 0 bases from J, leaving 11 bases between. Germline V gene data show CDR1 as SGHAT and CDR2 as FQNNGV.